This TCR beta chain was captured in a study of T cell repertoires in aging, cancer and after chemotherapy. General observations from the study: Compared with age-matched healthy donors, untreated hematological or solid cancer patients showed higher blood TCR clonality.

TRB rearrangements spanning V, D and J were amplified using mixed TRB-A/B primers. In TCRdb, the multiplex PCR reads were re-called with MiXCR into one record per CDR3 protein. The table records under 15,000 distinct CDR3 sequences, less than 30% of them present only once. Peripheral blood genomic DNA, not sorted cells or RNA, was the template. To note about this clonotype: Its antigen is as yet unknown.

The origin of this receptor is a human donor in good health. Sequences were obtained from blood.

The CDR3 spells CASSLNTGGAANEKLFF. The CDR3 nucleotides read TGTGCCAGCAGTTTAAATACTGGGGGCGCGGCTAATGAAAAACTGTTTTTT. The chain links TRBV12-3 or TRBV12-4 to TRBJ1-4; D may be TRBD1 (6 bases). The CDR3 is 17 residues long. Trimming took 2 bases from V and 3 from J, leaving 16 bases between them.